Below, 4 T cell receptor beta chains from the same sample are listed, as sequenced in a study of T-cell memory formation after mild COVID-19. MiXCR, applied by TCRdb to the 5' RACE reads, yields one record per CDR3 protein. The sample consists of 300,000 to 400,000 distinct CDR3 sequences, roughly 13% of them appearing once. The sample was PBMCs or a T cell subset sorted from them (not recorded which). The receptors shown here come from a man between 18 and 35 years old who had mild COVID-19 (a few samples of this study predate the infection). Cell type and time point are not known.

This clonotype was detected only a few times. The V call is TRBV7-8, the J call TRBJ2-7; no definite D call. This CDR3 spans 12 amino acids. Trimming stripped 2 bases from V and 3 bases from J, with 5 bases between. Germline loops: CDR1 SGHVS, CDR2 FQNEAQ. The CDR3 reads CASSLSVYEQYV. CDR3 sequence (DNA): TGTGCCAGCAGCTTAAGTGTCTACGAGCAGTACGTC.

This clonotype was recorded at least ten times. The chain is built from TRBV7-6 and TRBJ2-2; 9 bases agree with TRBD1. With 0 bases clipped from V and 5 bases from J, the junction kept 13 bases outside the gene matches. The germline gives CDR1 SGHVS, CDR2 FNYEAQ. This CDR3 is 19 amino acids long. As DNA, the CDR3 is TGTGCCAGCAGCTTAGCGTTCCCGGGACAGGGCTGGGGGACCGGGGAGCTGTTTTTT. Translated, it gives CASSLAFPGQGWGTGELFF.

This clonotype appeared a few times. The rearrangement uses TRBV24-1 and TRBJ2-5; D gene uncertain. This CDR3 comprises 15 residues. With 3 bases removed from V and 2 bases from J, the gap between germline ends came to 12 bases. In germline, CDR1 is KGHDR, CDR2 SFDVKD. CDR3 loop: CATSDPLRNQETQYF. Written as DNA, the CDR3 is TGTGCCACCAGTGATCCCCTCAGGAATCAAGAGACCCAGTACTTC.

This chain uses TRBV20-1 with TRBJ2-1; the D call may be TRBD1 or TRBD2 (5 bases each). This CDR3 contains 15 residues. Trimming shortened V by 3 bases and J by 0 bases, and 12 bases separated the two germline ends. CDR1 and CDR2 (germline): DFQATT, SNEGSKA (reference sequence). The CDR3 protein is CSASLGASSYNEQFF. The CDR3 DNA reads TGCAGTGCTAGCCTCGGGGCGAGCTCCTACAATGAGCAGTTCTTC.